The present T cell receptor (beta chain) was sequenced within a study of cytomegalovirus exposure and HLA in healthy donors. The study ran its PCR with 60 Vbeta and 13 Jbeta primers. Profiled with immunoSEQ multiplex PCR; TCRdb holds only in-frame clones, not every one. The repertoire includes about 200,000 clones, approximately 85% of them detected once, and around 3% sits in the top ten. Germline V CDR1 and CDR2: LNHDA, SQIVND (reference sequence). Germline trimming cut 9 bases from V and 3 bases from J; bases unmatched to any gene: 9. The CDR3 is 15 residues long. Note on this clone: No antigen is known for it.

Whole-study results and caveats: Certain indistinguishable V segments, among them TRBV6-2 and TRBV6-3, were excluded. A later analysis linked a missense variant in DCLRE1C to the trimming of TCR beta V and J genes. Despite most TCR sequences being rare, some public TCRs occurred in many donors.

The donors, nominally healthy at sampling, likely had unrecorded immune exposures. The V gene is TRBV19, the J gene TRBJ1-1; TRBD1 aligns across 11 bases. The clonotype was recovered from a middle-aged woman in good health and CMV-seronegative. Sequencing used PBMCs. The CDR3 spells CASQRDRGGDTEAFF. The CDR3, as DNA: TGTGCCAGCCAGAGGGACAGGGGGGGGGACACTGAAGCTTTCTTT.